A selection of T cell receptor beta chains follows, all from one sample in a study of T-cell reconstitution after alpha-beta-depleted transplantation in children. TCRdb processed the PCR reads anew with MiXCR; each CDR3 protein has one entry. The sample carries 800,000 to 1,000,000 distinct CDR3 sequences, about 31% recorded once. The sequencing used PBMCs, mostly from graft donor cells, collected 360 days after TCRalphabeta/CD19-depleted stem cell transplant. The receptors derive from a boy under three years old who had a stem cell transplant for SCID, so the T cells may come from the graft donor. CDR3s include the opening cysteine and the closing phenylalanine or tryptophan. Fields, in order: D gene, J gene, V gene, clone size, CDR3 DNA, CDR3 protein. D genes are given only for firm matches. Part of the rows lack a size; the others show once, few, many or a class for expanded clones.

d_call: TRBD2
j_call: TRBJ2-5
v_call: TRBV10-3
clone_size: -
cdr3_nt: TGTGCCATCAGCTCCTCGACTAGCGGGGGGGCGGAGACCCAGTACTTC
cdr3_aa: CAISSSTSGGAETQYF

d_call: -
j_call: TRBJ2-7
v_call: TRBV15
clone_size: few
cdr3_nt: TGTGCCACCAGCAGAGATCTTGGAGGGGCTGGGAAGTTTTACGAGCAGTACTTC
cdr3_aa: CATSRDLGGAGKFYEQYF

d_call: -
j_call: TRBJ2-7
v_call: TRBV4-2
clone_size: -
cdr3_nt: TGTGCCAGCAGCCAATTTACAGGTTCCTACGAGCAGTACTTC
cdr3_aa: CASSQFTGSYEQYF

d_call: -
j_call: TRBJ2-1
v_call: TRBV12-3/TRBV12-4
clone_size: few
cdr3_nt: TGTGCCAGCAGTTTAAAGTATCCAGGGGAAGGTGGTGAGCAGTTCTTC
cdr3_aa: CASSLKYPGEGGEQFF

d_call: -
j_call: TRBJ2-1
v_call: TRBV2
clone_size: -
cdr3_nt: TGTGCCAGCAGTGAGATTAGGGGGCAGTTCTTC
cdr3_aa: CASSEIRGQFF

d_call: -
j_call: TRBJ2-7
v_call: TRBV6-5
clone_size: -
cdr3_nt: TGTGCCAGCAGTCGGGGGCAGGAGCAGTACTTC
cdr3_aa: CASSRGQEQYF

d_call: TRBD2
j_call: TRBJ2-1
v_call: TRBV20-1
clone_size: -
cdr3_nt: TGCAGTGCTAGAACCTGGACTAGCGGGGGGGCCATTGAGCAGTTCTTC
cdr3_aa: CSARTWTSGGAIEQFF

d_call: TRBD2
j_call: TRBJ2-1
v_call: TRBV25-1
clone_size: -
cdr3_nt: TGTGCCAGCACTTTAGCGGGGTCGTACAATGAGCAGTTCTTC
cdr3_aa: CASTLAGSYNEQFF

d_call: -
j_call: TRBJ2-2
v_call: TRBV5-1
clone_size: few
cdr3_nt: TGCGCCAGCAGCTTGTATGGCACCGGGGAGCTGTTTTTT
cdr3_aa: CASSLYGTGELFF

d_call: TRBD2
j_call: TRBJ2-1
v_call: TRBV4-2
clone_size: few
cdr3_nt: TGTGCCAGCAAGGCGGGGGGGACCAATGAGCAGTTCTTC
cdr3_aa: CASKAGGTNEQFF

d_call: TRBD2
j_call: TRBJ2-3
v_call: TRBV4-2
clone_size: few
cdr3_nt: TGTGCCAGCAGCCAAGGTCCGGGCGGGGGGGGTACAGATACGCAGTATTTT
cdr3_aa: CASSQGPGGGGTDTQYF

d_call: -
j_call: TRBJ2-1
v_call: TRBV12-3/TRBV12-4
clone_size: -
cdr3_nt: TGTGCCAGCACCTTACGGGCAGGGGTACGGGATGAGCAGTTCTTC
cdr3_aa: CASTLRAGVRDEQFF

d_call: -
j_call: TRBJ1-1
v_call: TRBV20-1
clone_size: few
cdr3_nt: TGCAGTGCTAGAGTTGGGGTATTGAACACTGAAGCTTTCTTT
cdr3_aa: CSARVGVLNTEAFF

d_call: -
j_call: TRBJ2-2
v_call: TRBV20-1
clone_size: -
cdr3_nt: TGCAGTGCTTCGAACCAGGGTTTTCTCACCGGGGAGCTGTTTTTT
cdr3_aa: CSASNQGFLTGELFF

d_call: -
j_call: TRBJ2-7
v_call: TRBV6-2/TRBV6-3
clone_size: -
cdr3_nt: TGTGCCAGCAGGCCCGGACAGCCCTACGAGCAGTACTTC
cdr3_aa: CASRPGQPYEQYF

d_call: TRBD1
j_call: TRBJ1-1
v_call: TRBV12-3/TRBV12-4
clone_size: few
cdr3_nt: TGTGCCAGCAGTTACCGACAGGGGAATAGGAACACTGAAGCTTTCTTT
cdr3_aa: CASSYRQGNRNTEAFF

d_call: -
j_call: TRBJ2-7
v_call: TRBV12-3/TRBV12-4
clone_size: few
cdr3_nt: TGTGCCAGCAGTTTAGTCAGGCCTACAGAGCAGTACTTC
cdr3_aa: CASSLVRPTEQYF

d_call: TRBD2
j_call: TRBJ2-3
v_call: TRBV5-1
clone_size: -
cdr3_nt: TGCGCCAGCAGCTTGGACGGAGCGGGGGCAGATACGCAGTATTTT
cdr3_aa: CASSLDGAGADTQYF

d_call: -
j_call: TRBJ2-6
v_call: TRBV5-1
clone_size: -
cdr3_nt: TGCGCCAGCTTACCCGGGTTCGGTACTGGGGCCAACGTCCTGACTTTC
cdr3_aa: CASLPGFGTGANVLTF

d_call: TRBD2
j_call: TRBJ2-4
v_call: TRBV5-6
clone_size: -
cdr3_nt: TGTGCCAGCAGCTTGGAGCCGGGACTAGCGGGGGGCATTCAGTACTTC
cdr3_aa: CASSLEPGLAGGIQYF

d_call: -
j_call: TRBJ1-2
v_call: TRBV28
clone_size: -
cdr3_nt: TGTGCCAGCAGCCTTTGGTCAGGAAACTATGGCTACACCTTC
cdr3_aa: CASSLWSGNYGYTF

d_call: TRBD2
j_call: TRBJ2-1
v_call: TRBV10-3
clone_size: few
cdr3_nt: TGTGCCATCAGTGTAGGACTAGCGGGGTTCAATGAGCAGTTCTTC
cdr3_aa: CAISVGLAGFNEQFF

d_call: -
j_call: TRBJ2-5
v_call: TRBV29-1
clone_size: few
cdr3_nt: TGCAGCGTTGAAGGCAGGACGGAGACCCAGTACTTC
cdr3_aa: CSVEGRTETQYF

d_call: -
j_call: TRBJ2-2
v_call: TRBV7-8
clone_size: -
cdr3_nt: TGTGCCAGCAGTCCCGGGCCACGGCCCGGGGAGCTGTTTTTT
cdr3_aa: CASSPGPRPGELFF

d_call: TRBD1
j_call: TRBJ2-6
v_call: TRBV19
clone_size: -
cdr3_nt: TGTGCCAGTAGTGCGAAAACAGGGGTCCCTGGGGCCAACGTCCTGACTTTC
cdr3_aa: CASSAKTGVPGANVLTF

d_call: -
j_call: TRBJ2-3
v_call: TRBV5-1
clone_size: few
cdr3_nt: TGCGCCAGCAGCTTGTTCCCCTATTGGGCGCACACGCAGTATTTT
cdr3_aa: CASSLFPYWAHTQYF

d_call: -
j_call: TRBJ1-6
v_call: TRBV4-3
clone_size: -
cdr3_nt: TGCGCCAGCAGCCAGGGGACGGAAAATTCACCCCTCCACTTT
cdr3_aa: CASSQGTENSPLHF

d_call: -
j_call: TRBJ1-3
v_call: TRBV4-3
clone_size: few
cdr3_nt: TGCGCCAGCAGTCCTGGTTCAGGCGCTAACTCTGGAAACACCATATATTTT
cdr3_aa: CASSPGSGANSGNTIYF

d_call: -
j_call: TRBJ2-3
v_call: TRBV29-1
clone_size: few
cdr3_nt: TGCAGCGCCATAAGAAGGGCGAGAGATACGCAGTATTTT
cdr3_aa: CSAIRRARDTQYF

d_call: -
j_call: TRBJ1-1
v_call: TRBV4-2
clone_size: few
cdr3_nt: TGTGCCAGCAGCCAAGTTGTCGGCACTGAAGCTTTCTTT
cdr3_aa: CASSQVVGTEAFF

d_call: TRBD2
j_call: TRBJ2-7
v_call: TRBV18
clone_size: -
cdr3_nt: TGTGCCAGCTCACCCGCCCAGGGACTAGCGGGATCCTACGAGCAGTACTTC
cdr3_aa: CASSPAQGLAGSYEQYF

d_call: TRBD1
j_call: TRBJ2-5
v_call: TRBV9
clone_size: -
cdr3_nt: TGTGCCAGCACCGGCCGGACAGGGGAACAAGAGACCCAGTACTTC
cdr3_aa: CASTGRTGEQETQYF

d_call: -
j_call: TRBJ2-7
v_call: TRBV2
clone_size: -
cdr3_nt: TGTGCCAGCAGGGATCTAGGATACGAGCAGTACTTC
cdr3_aa: CASRDLGYEQYF

d_call: -
j_call: TRBJ2-4
v_call: TRBV6-1
clone_size: -
cdr3_nt: TGTGCCAGCAGTCCCTCCAGGAGGGGAGCCAAAAACATTCAGTACTTC
cdr3_aa: CASSPSRRGAKNIQYF

d_call: TRBD1
j_call: TRBJ1-2
v_call: TRBV7-2
clone_size: -
cdr3_nt: TGTGCCAGCAGCCGACAGGGGGCTGTAGGTGGCTACACCTTC
cdr3_aa: CASSRQGAVGGYTF

d_call: TRBD2
j_call: TRBJ2-5
v_call: TRBV27
clone_size: -
cdr3_nt: TGTGCCCAGCGGGGGACCCAAGAGACCCAGTACTTC
cdr3_aa: CAQRGTQETQYF

d_call: TRBD2
j_call: TRBJ2-3
v_call: TRBV7-9
clone_size: few
cdr3_nt: TGTGCCAGCAGCGGGACTAGAGATACGCAGTATTTT
cdr3_aa: CASSGTRDTQYF